This is a list of T cell receptor beta chains from one sample in a study of human T cells and chemical hapten exposure. Via MiXCR, TCRdb re-called the RACE reads, giving one row per CDR3 protein. The sample includes about 47,000 distinct CDR3 sequences, about 4% of them seen just once. Specimen: whole blood. The source of these receptors is a human donor in good health. Some clones in this sample may be carry-over from other donors' samples. CDR3s include the opening cysteine and the closing phenylalanine or tryptophan. The order of the fields is D gene, clone size, V gene, J gene, CDR3 protein, CDR3 DNA. D genes are given only for firm matches. Clone size is shown for a subset of rows, as once, few, many or a class of expanded clone.

TRBD2	many	TRBV15	TRBJ2-4	CATSRDSGASGTRFLKNIQYF	TGTGCCACCAGCAGAGATAGCGGGGCTAGCGGGACTCGGTTCCTCAAAAACATTCAGTACTTC
NA	many	TRBV27	TRBJ1-6	CASSLSDRFNSPLHF	TGTGCCAGCAGTTTATCGGACAGATTTAATTCACCCCTCCACTTT
NA	few	TRBV18	TRBJ1-4	CASSTFPGTGEKLFF	TGTGCCAGCTCAACGTTCCCTGGGACGGGTGAAAAACTGTTTTTT
NA	many	TRBV28	TRBJ1-3	CASSPGTGNTIYF	TGTGCCAGCAGTCCCGGCACCGGAAACACCATATATTTT
NA	many	TRBV20-1	TRBJ1-2	CSAAQETDDYGYTF	TGCAGTGCGGCACAGGAAACGGATGACTATGGCTACACCTTC
TRBD1	many	TRBV30	TRBJ1-1	CAWKKTGMNTEAFF	TGTGCCTGGAAAAAGACAGGGATGAACACTGAAGCTTTCTTT
NA	many	TRBV6-5	TRBJ1-4	CASRRQNSNEKLFF	TGTGCCAGCAGAAGACAGAATTCTAATGAAAAACTGTTTTTT
TRBD2	many	TRBV6-1	TRBJ2-1	CASREYSGMGNEQFF	TGTGCCAGCAGGGAATATAGCGGGATGGGCAATGAGCAGTTCTTC
NA	many	TRBV7-2	TRBJ2-7	CASRQRGQYEQYF	TGTGCCAGCAGACAACGTGGACAGTACGAGCAGTACTTC
NA	many	TRBV3-1	TRBJ2-3	CASSQAGHGLADTQYF	TGTGCCAGCAGCCAAGCGGGGCACGGTCTGGCAGATACGCAGTATTTT
NA	many	TRBV12-3/TRBV12-4	TRBJ1-5	CASSLEVSVRNQPQHF	TGTGCCAGCAGTTTAGAGGTGTCAGTTCGGAATCAGCCCCAGCATTTT
NA	many	TRBV7-9	TRBJ1-1	CASSLEEVNTEAFF	TGTGCCAGCAGCTTAGAAGAAGTGAACACTGAAGCTTTCTTT
TRBD1	NA	TRBV7-9	TRBJ1-3	CASSLRRGQTLAGNTIYF	TGTGCCAGCAGCTTACGAAGGGGACAGACCCTCGCTGGAAACACCATATATTTT
NA	NA	TRBV12-3/TRBV12-4	TRBJ1-4	CASSFRQENEKLFF	TGTGCCAGCAGTTTTCGACAGGAGAATGAAAAACTGTTTTTT
TRBD2	many	TRBV7-2	TRBJ2-1	CASSLVAGDSYNEQFF	TGTGCCAGCAGCTTAGTGGCGGGGGACTCCTACAATGAGCAGTTCTTC
NA	NA	TRBV4-1	TRBJ1-6	CASSQDGTPYSYNSPLHF	TGCGCCAGCAGCCAAGATGGCACACCCTACTCCTATAATTCACCCCTCCACTTT
NA	many	TRBV4-1	TRBJ2-7	CASSQDPDRTSTYEQYF	TGCGCCAGCAGCCAAGATCCCGATAGGACTTCGACCTACGAGCAGTACTTC
NA	few	TRBV28	TRBJ1-1	CASSLSPGRLTEAFF	TGTGCCAGCAGTTTATCCCCCGGCAGACTCACTGAAGCTTTCTTT
NA	many	TRBV7-2	TRBJ1-2	CASSSQQSGTANYGYTF	TGTGCCAGCAGCTCTCAACAATCCGGGACGGCAAACTATGGCTACACCTTC
TRBD1	few	TRBV7-6	TRBJ1-5	CASSSGTGNQPQHF	TGTGCCAGCAGCTCCGGGACAGGCAATCAGCCCCAGCATTTT
TRBD1	NA	TRBV4-1	TRBJ1-1	CASSRPSGGTEAFF	TGCGCCAGCAGCCGCCCGTCAGGGGGGACTGAAGCTTTCTTT
TRBD2	many	TRBV28	TRBJ2-7	CASSLVGGSSYEQYF	TGTGCCAGCAGTTTAGTCGGCGGGAGCTCCTACGAGCAGTACTTC
NA	many	TRBV2	TRBJ2-3	CAIGGLGADTDTQYF	TGTGCCATCGGGGGTCTAGGGGCTGACACAGATACGCAGTATTTT
NA	many	TRBV29-1	TRBJ2-1	CSVEEADSYNEQFF	TGCAGCGTGGAGGAAGCGGACTCCTACAATGAGCAGTTCTTC
TRBD1	many	TRBV7-8	TRBJ2-7	CASSLAPFGQGAFYEQYF	TGTGCCAGCAGCTTAGCACCATTTGGACAGGGGGCGTTCTACGAGCAGTACTTC
TRBD2	NA	TRBV12-3/TRBV12-4	TRBJ2-3	CASSSVAGEGTDTQYF	TGTGCCAGCAGTTCGGTGGCGGGAGAGGGCACAGATACGCAGTATTTT
TRBD1	few	TRBV28	TRBJ2-7	CASSLPPRTGRSYEQYF	TGTGCCAGCAGTCTACCCCCGCGGACAGGGCGCTCCTACGAGCAGTACTTC
TRBD1	few	TRBV5-1	TRBJ1-2	CASSSGGQGIYTF	TGCGCCAGCAGCTCCGGAGGACAGGGGATCTACACCTTC
TRBD1	NA	TRBV5-1	TRBJ2-6	CASSSQGTGPSGANVLTF	TGCGCCAGCAGCTCCCAGGGGACAGGCCCCTCTGGGGCCAACGTCCTGACTTTC
NA	few	TRBV12-3/TRBV12-4	TRBJ2-2	CASSLDLSNTGELFF	TGTGCCAGCAGTTTGGACCTTTCGAACACCGGGGAGCTGTTTTTT
NA	few	TRBV7-2	TRBJ2-5	CASSRESGVSGAQYF	TGTGCCAGCAGCCGTGAATCGGGGGTCAGTGGAGCCCAGTACTTC
NA	NA	TRBV30	TRBJ1-1	CAWTLSKARRAFF	TGTGCCTGGACCCTCTCTAAGGCAAGGAGGGCTTTCTTT
NA	many	TRBV11-2	TRBJ2-7	CASSLGASISEQYF	TGTGCCAGCAGCTTAGGCGCTAGCATCAGCGAGCAGTACTTC